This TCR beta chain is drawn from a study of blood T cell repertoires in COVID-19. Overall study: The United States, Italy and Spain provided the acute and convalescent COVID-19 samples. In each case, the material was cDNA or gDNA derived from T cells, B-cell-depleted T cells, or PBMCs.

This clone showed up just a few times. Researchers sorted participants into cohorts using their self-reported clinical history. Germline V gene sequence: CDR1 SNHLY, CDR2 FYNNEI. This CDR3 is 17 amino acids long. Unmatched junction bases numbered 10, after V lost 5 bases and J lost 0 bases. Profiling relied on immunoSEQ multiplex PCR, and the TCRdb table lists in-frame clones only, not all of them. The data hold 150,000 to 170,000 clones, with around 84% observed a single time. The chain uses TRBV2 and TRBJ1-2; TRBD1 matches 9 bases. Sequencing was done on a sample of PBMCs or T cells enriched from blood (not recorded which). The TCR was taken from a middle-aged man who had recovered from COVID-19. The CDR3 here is CASSSPGQGSSNYGYTF. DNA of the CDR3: TGTGCCAGCAGTTCCCCGGGACAGGGCTCCTCTAACTATGGCTACACCTTC.